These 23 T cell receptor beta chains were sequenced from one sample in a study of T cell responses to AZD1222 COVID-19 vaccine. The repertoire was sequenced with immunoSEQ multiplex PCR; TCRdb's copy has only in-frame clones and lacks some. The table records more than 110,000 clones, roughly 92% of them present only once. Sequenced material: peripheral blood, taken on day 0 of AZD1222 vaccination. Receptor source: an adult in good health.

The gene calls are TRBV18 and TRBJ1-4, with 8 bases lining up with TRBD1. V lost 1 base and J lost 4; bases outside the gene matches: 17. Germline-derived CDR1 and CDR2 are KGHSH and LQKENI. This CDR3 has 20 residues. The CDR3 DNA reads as TGTGCCAGCTCACCACTCGGACAGGGAATCGCCATAGGCCATAATGAAAAACTGTTTTTT. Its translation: CASSPLGQGIAIGHNEKLFF.

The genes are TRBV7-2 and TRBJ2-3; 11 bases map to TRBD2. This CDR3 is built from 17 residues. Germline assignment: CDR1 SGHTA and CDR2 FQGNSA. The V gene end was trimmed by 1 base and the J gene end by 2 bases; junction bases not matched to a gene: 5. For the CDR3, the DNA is TGTGCCAGCAGCTTAGGTCAGACTAGCGGGAACACAGATACGCAGTATTTT. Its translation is CASSLGQTSGNTDTQYF.

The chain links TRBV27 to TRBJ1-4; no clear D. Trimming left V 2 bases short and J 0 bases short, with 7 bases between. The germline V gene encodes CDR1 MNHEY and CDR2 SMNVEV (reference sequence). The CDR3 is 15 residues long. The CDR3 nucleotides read TGTGCCAGCAGTTTAGTCAGAGCAACTAATGAAAAACTGTTTTTT. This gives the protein CASSLVRATNEKLFF.

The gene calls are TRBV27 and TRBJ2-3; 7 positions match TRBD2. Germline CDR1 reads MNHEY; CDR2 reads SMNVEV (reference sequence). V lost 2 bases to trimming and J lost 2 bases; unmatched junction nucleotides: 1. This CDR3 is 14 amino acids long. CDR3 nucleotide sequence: TGTGCCAGCAGTTTAGCGGGAGTCACAGATACGCAGTATTTT. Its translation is CASSLAGVTDTQYF.

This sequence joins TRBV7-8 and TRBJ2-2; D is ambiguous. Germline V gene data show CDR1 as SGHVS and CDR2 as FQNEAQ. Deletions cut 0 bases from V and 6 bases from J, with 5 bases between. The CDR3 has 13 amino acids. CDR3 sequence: CASSLAFSGELFF. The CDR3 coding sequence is TGTGCCAGCAGCTTAGCGTTCTCCGGGGAGCTGTTTTTT. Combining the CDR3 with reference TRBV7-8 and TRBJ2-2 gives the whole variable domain GAGVSQSPRYKVAKRGQDVALRCDPISGHVSLFWYQQALGQGPEFLTYFQNEAQLDKSGLPSDRFFAERPEGSVSTLKIQRTQQEDSAVYLCASSLAFSGELFFGEGSRLTVL.

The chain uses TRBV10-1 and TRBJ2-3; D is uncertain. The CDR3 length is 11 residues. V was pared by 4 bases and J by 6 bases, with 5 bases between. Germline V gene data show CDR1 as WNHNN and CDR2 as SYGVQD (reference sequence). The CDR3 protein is CASSGKDTQYF. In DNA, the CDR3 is TGCGCCAGCAGTGGTAAGGATACGCAGTATTTT.

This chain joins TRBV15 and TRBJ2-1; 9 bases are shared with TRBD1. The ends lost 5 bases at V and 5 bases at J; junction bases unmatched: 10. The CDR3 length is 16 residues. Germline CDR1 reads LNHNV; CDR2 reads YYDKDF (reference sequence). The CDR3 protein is CATSSGTGFGDNEQFF. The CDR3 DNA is TGTGCCACCAGCTCGGGGACAGGGTTTGGGGACAATGAGCAGTTCTTC.

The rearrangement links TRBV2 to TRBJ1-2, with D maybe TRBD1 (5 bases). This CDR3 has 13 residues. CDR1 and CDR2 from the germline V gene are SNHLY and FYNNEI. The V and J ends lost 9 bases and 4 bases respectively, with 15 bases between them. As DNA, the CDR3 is TGTGCCAGTAGGCAGGGTAGTGGCTATGGCTACACCTTC. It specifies CASRQGSGYGYTF.

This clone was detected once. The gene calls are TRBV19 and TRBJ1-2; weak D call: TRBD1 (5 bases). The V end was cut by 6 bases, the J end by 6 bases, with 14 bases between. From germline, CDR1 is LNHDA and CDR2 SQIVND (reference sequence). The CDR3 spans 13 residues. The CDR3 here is CASRLDTTHGYTF. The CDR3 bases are TGTGCCAGTAGACTGGACACGACGCATGGCTACACCTTC.

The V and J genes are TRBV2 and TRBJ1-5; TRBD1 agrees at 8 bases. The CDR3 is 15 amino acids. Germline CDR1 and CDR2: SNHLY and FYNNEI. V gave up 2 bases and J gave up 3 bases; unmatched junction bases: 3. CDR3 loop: CASSETGGTNQPQHF. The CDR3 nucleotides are TGTGCCAGCAGTGAAACAGGGGGGACCAATCAGCCCCAGCATTTT.

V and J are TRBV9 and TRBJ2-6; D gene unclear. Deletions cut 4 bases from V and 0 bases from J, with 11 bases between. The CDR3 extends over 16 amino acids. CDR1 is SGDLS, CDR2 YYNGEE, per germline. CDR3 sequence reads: CASSPHTRSGANVLTF. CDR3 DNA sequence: TGTGCCAGCAGCCCACACACCCGCTCTGGGGCCAACGTCCTGACTTTC.

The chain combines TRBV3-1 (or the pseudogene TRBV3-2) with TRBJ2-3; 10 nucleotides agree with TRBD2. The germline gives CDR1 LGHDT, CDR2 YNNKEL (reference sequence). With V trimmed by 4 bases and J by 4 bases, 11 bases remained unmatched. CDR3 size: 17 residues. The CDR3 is CASSPYLLAGNPDTQYF. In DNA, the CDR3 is TGTGCCAGCAGCCCCTATCTACTAGCGGGAAATCCAGATACGCAGTATTTT.

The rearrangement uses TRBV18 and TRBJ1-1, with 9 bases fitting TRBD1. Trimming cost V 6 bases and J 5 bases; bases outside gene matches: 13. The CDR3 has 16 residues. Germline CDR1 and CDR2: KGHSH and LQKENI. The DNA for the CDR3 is TGTGCCAGCTCCCCTAGGGGGACAGGGCTGGGGACTGAAGCTTTCTTT. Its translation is CASSPRGTGLGTEAFF.

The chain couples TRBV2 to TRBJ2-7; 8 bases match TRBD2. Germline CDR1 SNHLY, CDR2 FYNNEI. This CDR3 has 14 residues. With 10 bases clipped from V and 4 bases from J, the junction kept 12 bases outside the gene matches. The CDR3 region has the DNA TGTGCCACCATCCTTCAGGGCGGGGGGTACGAGCAGTACTTC. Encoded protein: CATILQGGGYEQYF.

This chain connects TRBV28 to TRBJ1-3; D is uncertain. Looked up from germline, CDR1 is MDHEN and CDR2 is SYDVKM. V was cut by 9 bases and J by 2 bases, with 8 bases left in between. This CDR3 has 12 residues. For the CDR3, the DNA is TGTGCCAGTTTTGAGGCTGGAAACACCATATATTTT. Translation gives CASFEAGNTIYF. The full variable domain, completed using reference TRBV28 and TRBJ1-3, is DVKVTQSSRYLVKRTGEKVFLECVQDMDHENMFWYRQDPGLGLRLIYFSYDVKMKEKGDIPEGYSVSREKKERFSLILESASTNQTSMYLCASFEAGNTIYFGEGSWLTVV.

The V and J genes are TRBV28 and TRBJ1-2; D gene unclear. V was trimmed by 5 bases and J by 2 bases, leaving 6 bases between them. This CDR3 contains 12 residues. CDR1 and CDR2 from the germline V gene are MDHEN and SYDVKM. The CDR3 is CASSNINYGYTF. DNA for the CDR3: TGTGCCAGCAGTAACATAAACTATGGCTACACCTTC.

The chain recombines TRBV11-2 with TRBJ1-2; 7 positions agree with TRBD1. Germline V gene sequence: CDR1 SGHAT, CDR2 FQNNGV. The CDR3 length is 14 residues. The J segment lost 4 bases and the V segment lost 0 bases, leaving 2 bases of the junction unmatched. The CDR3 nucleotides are TGTGCCAGCAGCTTAGAAGGGGGCGCCTATGGCTACACCTTC. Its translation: CASSLEGGAYGYTF.

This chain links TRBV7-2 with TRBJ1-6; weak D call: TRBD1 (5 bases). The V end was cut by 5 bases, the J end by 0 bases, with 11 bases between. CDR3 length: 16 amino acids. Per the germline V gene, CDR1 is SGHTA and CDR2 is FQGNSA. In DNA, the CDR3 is TGTGCCAGCAGCAAGGACAAGAGCTCCTATAATTCACCCCTCCACTTT. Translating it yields CASSKDKSSYNSPLHF.

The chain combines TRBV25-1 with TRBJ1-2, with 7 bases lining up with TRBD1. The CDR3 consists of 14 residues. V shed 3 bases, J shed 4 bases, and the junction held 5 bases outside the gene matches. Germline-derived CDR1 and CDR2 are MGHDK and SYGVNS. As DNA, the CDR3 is TGTGCCAGCAGTGACACCGCAGGGGGCTATGGCTACACCTTC. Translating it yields CASSDTAGGYGYTF.

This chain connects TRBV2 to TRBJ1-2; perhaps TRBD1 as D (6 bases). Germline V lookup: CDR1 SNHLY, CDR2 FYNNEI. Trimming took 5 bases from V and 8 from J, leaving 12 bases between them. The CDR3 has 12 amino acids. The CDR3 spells CASSLNREGYTF. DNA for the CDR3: TGTGCCAGCAGTTTGAACAGGGAAGGCTACACCTTC.

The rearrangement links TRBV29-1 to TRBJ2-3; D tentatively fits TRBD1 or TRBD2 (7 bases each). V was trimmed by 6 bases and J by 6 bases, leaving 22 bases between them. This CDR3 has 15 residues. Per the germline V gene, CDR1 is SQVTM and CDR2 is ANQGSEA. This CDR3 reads CSVPVGGGGRDTQYF. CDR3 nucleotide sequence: TGCAGCGTACCCGTGGGGGGAGGGGGCAGGGATACGCAGTATTTT.

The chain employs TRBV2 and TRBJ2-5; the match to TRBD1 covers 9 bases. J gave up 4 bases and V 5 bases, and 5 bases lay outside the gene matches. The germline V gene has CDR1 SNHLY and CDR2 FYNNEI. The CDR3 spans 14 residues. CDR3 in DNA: TGTGCCAGCAGTCACCGGACAGGGGTAGAGACCCAGTACTTC. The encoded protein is CASSHRTGVETQYF.

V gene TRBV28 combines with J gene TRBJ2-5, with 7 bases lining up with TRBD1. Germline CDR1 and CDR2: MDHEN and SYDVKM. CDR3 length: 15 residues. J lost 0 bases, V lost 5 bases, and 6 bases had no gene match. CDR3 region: CASSPPGQYQETQYF. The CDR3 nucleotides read TGTGCCAGCAGTCCTCCGGGACAGTACCAAGAGACCCAGTACTTC. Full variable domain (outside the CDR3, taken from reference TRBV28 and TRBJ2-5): DVKVTQSSRYLVKRTGEKVFLECVQDMDHENMFWYRQDPGLGLRLIYFSYDVKMKEKGDIPEGYSVSREKKERFSLILESASTNQTSMYLCASSPPGQYQETQYFGPGTRLLVL.